Listed below are T cell receptor beta chains from one sample, sequenced in a study of T-cell memory formation after mild COVID-19. MiXCR, applied by TCRdb to the 5' RACE reads, yields one record per CDR3 protein. Altogether roughly 480,000 distinct CDR3 sequences are present, approximately 23% being singletons, with the ten largest covering about an eighth. Material for sequencing was PBMCs or a T cell subset sorted from them (not recorded which). These receptors were collected from an adult woman who had mild COVID-19 (a few samples of this study predate the infection). Cell type and time point are not known. The CDR3 runs from the conserved cysteine through the conserved F or W. The D gene is left open where the match is weak. Clone sizes are given selectively: once, few, many, or a class where the clone is expanded.

j_call d_call clone_size v_call cdr3_aa cdr3_nt
TRBJ2-1 TRBD2 few TRBV4-3 CASSQRVAGEVLVDEQFF TGCGCCAGCAGCCAACGGGTAGCGGGAGAGGTACTGGTTGATGAGCAGTTCTTC
TRBJ1-3 . . TRBV7-2 CASSLAGTQSSGNTIYF TGTGCCAGCAGCCTAGCGGGAACACAGTCCTCTGGAAACACCATATATTTT
TRBJ2-7 . many TRBV28 CASSFFGHRSYEQYF TGTGCCAGCAGTTTTTTCGGTCACCGCTCCTACGAGCAGTACTTC
TRBJ2-5 TRBD1 . TRBV4-1 CASNRGSGAGLETQYF TGCGCCAGCAACAGGGGATCCGGCGCAGGGCTAGAGACCCAGTACTTC
TRBJ2-7 TRBD1 . TRBV6-6 CASSYSQAWQGVYEQYF TGTGCCAGCAGTTACTCCCAGGCTTGGCAGGGGGTCTACGAGCAGTACTTC
TRBJ2-7 . many TRBV6-2/TRBV6-3 CASSKQYEQYF TGTGCCAGCAGTAAACAGTACGAGCAGTACTTC
TRBJ1-1 . few TRBV29-1 CSVARNTEAFF TGCAGCGTTGCAAGGAACACTGAAGCTTTCTTT
TRBJ2-1 TRBD2 few TRBV12-3/TRBV12-4 CASSTSGGLKYNEQFF TGTGCCAGCAGTACTAGCGGGGGCCTCAAGTACAATGAGCAGTTCTTC
TRBJ1-5 . . TRBV12-3/TRBV12-4 CASRAGFNQPQHF TGTGCCAGCAGAGCGGGATTCAATCAGCCCCAGCATTTT
TRBJ2-5 . few TRBV12-3/TRBV12-4 CASSLTFPLGETQYF TGTGCCAGCAGTTTGACCTTCCCCCTGGGGGAGACCCAGTACTTC
TRBJ2-3 . once TRBV20-1 CSAMLPSTDTQYF TGCAGTGCTATGCTGCCTAGCACAGATACGCAGTATTTT
TRBJ1-1 . many TRBV5-1 CASSLAAGPNTEAFF TGCGCCAGCAGCTTGGCGGCGGGACCGAACACTGAAGCTTTCTTT
TRBJ2-7 TRBD1 few TRBV24-1 CATSSPGQGIYEQYF TGTGCCACCAGCTCTCCGGGACAGGGGATCTACGAGCAGTACTTC
TRBJ2-7 TRBD1 . TRBV7-3 CASSPGQGVSEQYF TGTGCCAGCAGCCCGGGACAGGGGGTAAGCGAGCAGTACTTC